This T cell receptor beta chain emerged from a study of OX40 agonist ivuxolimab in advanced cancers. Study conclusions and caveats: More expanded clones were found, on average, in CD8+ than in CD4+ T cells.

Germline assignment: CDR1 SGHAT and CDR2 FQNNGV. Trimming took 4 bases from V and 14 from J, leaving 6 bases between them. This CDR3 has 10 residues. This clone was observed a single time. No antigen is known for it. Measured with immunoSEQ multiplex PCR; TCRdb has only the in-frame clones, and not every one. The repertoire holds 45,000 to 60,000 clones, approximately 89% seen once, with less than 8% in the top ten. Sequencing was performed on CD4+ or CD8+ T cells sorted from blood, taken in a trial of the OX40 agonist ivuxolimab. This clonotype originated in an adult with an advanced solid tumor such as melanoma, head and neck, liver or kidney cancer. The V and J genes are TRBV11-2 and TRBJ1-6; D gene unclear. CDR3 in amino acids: CASSSESLHF. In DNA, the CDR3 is TGTGCCAGCAGCTCAGAGTCCCTCCACTTT.